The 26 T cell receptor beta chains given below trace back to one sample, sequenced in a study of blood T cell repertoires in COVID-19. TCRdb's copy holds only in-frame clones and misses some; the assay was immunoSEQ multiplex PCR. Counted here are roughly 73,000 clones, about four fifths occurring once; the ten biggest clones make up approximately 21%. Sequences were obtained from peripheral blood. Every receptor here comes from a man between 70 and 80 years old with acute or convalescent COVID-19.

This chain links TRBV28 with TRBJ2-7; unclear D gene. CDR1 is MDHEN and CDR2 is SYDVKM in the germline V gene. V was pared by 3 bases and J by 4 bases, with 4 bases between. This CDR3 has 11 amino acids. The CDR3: CASSFEYEQYF. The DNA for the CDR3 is TGTGCCAGCAGTTTCGAGTACGAGCAGTACTTC. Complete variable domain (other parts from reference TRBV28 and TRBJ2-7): DVKVTQSSRYLVKRTGEKVFLECVQDMDHENMFWYRQDPGLGLRLIYFSYDVKMKEKGDIPEGYSVSREKKERFSLILESASTNQTSMYLCASSFEYEQYFGPGTRLTVT.

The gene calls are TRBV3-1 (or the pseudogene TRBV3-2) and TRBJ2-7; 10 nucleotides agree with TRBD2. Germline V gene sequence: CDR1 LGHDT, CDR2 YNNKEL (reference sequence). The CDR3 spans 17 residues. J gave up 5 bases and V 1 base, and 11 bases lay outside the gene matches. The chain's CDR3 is CASSQGAASGGSDEQYF. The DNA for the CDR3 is TGTGCCAGCAGCCAAGGGGCCGCTAGCGGGGGATCAGACGAGCAGTACTTC.

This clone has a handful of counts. The CDR3 DNA follows: TGTGCCAGCAGTCCCCTAACCAGCGGGAAAGAGACCCAGTACTTC. Its protein product is CASSPLTSGKETQYF. The V and J genes are TRBV28 and TRBJ2-5; TRBD2 aligns across 7 bases. The trim removed 5 bases at V and 3 bases at J, leaving 9 bases unmatched. In germline, CDR1 is MDHEN, CDR2 SYDVKM. The CDR3 totals 15 residues. Full variable domain (remainder filled in from reference TRBV28 and TRBJ2-5): DVKVTQSSRYLVKRTGEKVFLECVQDMDHENMFWYRQDPGLGLRLIYFSYDVKMKEKGDIPEGYSVSREKKERFSLILESASTNQTSMYLCASSPLTSGKETQYFGPGTRLLVL.

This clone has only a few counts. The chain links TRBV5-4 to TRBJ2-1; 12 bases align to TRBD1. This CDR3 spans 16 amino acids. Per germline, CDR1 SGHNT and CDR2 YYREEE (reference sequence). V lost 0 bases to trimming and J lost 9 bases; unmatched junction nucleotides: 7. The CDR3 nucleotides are TGTGCCAGCAGCTTGGGGGACAGGGGGCTAGTGGGTGAGCAGTTCTTC. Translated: CASSLGDRGLVGEQFF.

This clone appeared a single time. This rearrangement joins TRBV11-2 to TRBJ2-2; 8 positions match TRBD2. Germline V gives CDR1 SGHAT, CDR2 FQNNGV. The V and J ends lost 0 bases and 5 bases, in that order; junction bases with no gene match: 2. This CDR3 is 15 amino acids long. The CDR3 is CASSLESGSTGELFF. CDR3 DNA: TGTGCCAGCAGCTTAGAGAGCGGGAGTACCGGGGAGCTGTTTTTT.

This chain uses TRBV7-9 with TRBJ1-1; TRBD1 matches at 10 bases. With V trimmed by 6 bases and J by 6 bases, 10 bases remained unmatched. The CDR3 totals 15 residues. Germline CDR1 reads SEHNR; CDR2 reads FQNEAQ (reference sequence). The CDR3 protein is CASSFTGQGLAEAFF. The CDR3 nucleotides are TGTGCCAGCAGTTTCACGGGACAGGGGTTGGCTGAAGCTTTCTTT.

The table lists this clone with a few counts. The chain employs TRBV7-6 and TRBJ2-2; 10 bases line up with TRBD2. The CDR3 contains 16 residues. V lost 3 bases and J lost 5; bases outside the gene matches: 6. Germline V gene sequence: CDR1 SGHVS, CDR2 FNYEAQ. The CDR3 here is CASSFGISGGTGELFF. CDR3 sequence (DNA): TGTGCCAGCAGCTTTGGGATTAGCGGGGGGACCGGGGAGCTGTTTTTT. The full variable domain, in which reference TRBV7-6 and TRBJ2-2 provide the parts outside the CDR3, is GAGVSQSPRYKVTKRGQDVALRCDPISGHVSLYWYRQALGQGPEFLTYFNYEAQQDKSGLPNDRFSAERPEGSISTLTIQRTEQRDSAMYRCASSFGISGGTGELFFGEGSRLTVL.

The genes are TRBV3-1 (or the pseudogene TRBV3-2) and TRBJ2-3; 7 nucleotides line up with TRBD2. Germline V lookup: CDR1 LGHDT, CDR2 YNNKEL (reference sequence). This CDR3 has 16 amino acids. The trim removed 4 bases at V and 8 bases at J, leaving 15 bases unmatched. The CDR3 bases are TGTGCCAGCAGCCCCCCAATGGGGGGAGGGTCAGGTACGCAGTATTTT. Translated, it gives CASSPPMGGGSGTQYF.

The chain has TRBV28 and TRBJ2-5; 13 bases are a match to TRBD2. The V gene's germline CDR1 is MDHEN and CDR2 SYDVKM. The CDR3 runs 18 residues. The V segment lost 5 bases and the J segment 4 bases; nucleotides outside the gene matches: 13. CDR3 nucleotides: TGTGCCAGCAGTCTGCGGACTAGCGGGAGCTTCGGGGGAGAGACCCAGTACTTC. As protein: CASSLRTSGSFGGETQYF.

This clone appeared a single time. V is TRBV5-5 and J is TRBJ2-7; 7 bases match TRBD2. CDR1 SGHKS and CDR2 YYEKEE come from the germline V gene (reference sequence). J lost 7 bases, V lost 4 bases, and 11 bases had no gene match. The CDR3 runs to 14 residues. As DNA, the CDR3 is TGTGCCAGCAGCCCCCCTAGCGGCCTTGGGGAGCAGTACTTC. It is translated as CASSPPSGLGEQYF.

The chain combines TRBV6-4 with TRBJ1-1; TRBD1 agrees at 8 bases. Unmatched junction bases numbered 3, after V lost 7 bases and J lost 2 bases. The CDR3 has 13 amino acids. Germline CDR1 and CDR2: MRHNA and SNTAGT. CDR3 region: CASKGTGNTEAFF. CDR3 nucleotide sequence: TGTGCCAGCAAAGGGACAGGTAACACTGAAGCTTTCTTT.

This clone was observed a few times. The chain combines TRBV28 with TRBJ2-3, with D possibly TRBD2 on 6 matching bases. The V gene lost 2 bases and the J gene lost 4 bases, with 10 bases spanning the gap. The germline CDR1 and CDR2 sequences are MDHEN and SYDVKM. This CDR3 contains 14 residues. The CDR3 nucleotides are TGTGCCAGCAGTTTAACGGGAGAGGCAGATACGCAGTATTTT. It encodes CASSLTGEADTQYF.

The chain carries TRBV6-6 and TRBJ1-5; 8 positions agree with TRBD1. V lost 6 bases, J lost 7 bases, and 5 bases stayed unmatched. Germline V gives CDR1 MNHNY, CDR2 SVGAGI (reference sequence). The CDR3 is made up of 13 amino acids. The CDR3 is CASRGQGLQPQHF. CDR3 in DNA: TGTGCCAGCAGAGGACAGGGCCTCCAGCCCCAGCATTTT.

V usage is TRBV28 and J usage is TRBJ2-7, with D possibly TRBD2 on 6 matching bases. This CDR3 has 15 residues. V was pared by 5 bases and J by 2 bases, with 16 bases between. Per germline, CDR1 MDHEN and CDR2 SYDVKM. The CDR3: CASSQARGGAYEQYF. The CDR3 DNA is TGTGCCAGCAGTCAAGCTCGAGGAGGGGCCTACGAGCAGTACTTC.

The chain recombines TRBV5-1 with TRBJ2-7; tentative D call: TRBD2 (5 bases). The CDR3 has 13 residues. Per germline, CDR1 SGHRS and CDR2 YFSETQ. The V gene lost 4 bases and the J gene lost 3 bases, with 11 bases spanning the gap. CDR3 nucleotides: TGCGCCAGCAGCGCAGGAGGAGGCTACGAGCAGTACTTC. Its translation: CASSAGGGYEQYF.

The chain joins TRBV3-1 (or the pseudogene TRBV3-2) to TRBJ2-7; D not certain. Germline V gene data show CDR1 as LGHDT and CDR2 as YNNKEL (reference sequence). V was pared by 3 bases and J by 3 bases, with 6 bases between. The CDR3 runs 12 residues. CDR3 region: CASSQADYEQYF. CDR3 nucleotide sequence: TGTGCCAGCAGCCAGGCAGACTACGAGCAGTACTTC.

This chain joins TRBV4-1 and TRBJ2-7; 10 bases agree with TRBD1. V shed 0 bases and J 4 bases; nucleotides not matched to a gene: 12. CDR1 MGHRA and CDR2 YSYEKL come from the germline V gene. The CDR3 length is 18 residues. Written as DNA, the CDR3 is TGCGCCAGCAGCCAAGATTGGTCACCGGGACAGGGGACTTACGAGCAGTACTTC. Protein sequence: CASSQDWSPGQGTYEQYF.

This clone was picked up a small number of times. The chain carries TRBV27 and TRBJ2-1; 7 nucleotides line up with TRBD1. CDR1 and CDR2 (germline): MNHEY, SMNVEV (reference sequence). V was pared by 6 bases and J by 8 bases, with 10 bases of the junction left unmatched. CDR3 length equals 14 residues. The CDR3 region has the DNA TGTGCCAGCAGCCCCGACAGGGTGCGGGATGAGCAGTTCTTC. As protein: CASSPDRVRDEQFF.

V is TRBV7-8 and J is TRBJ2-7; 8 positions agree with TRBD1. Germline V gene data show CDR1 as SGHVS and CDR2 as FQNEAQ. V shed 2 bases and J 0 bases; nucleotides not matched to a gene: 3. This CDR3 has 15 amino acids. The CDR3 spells CASSLSGTGSYEQYF. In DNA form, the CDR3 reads TGTGCCAGCAGCTTATCCGGGACAGGCTCCTACGAGCAGTACTTC.

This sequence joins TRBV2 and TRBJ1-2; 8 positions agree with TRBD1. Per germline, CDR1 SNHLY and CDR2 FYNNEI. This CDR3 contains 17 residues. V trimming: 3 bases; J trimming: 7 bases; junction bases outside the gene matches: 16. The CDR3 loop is CASSEKGLGQGAGGYTF. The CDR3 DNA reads TGTGCCAGCAGTGAGAAAGGGTTAGGGCAGGGGGCTGGTGGCTACACCTTC.

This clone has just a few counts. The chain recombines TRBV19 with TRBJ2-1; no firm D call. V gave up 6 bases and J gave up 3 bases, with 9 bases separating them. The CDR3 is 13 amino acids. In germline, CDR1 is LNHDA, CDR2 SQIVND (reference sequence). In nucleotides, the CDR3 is TGTGCCAGTAGACAGCTCGACTACAATGAGCAGTTCTTC. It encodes CASRQLDYNEQFF.

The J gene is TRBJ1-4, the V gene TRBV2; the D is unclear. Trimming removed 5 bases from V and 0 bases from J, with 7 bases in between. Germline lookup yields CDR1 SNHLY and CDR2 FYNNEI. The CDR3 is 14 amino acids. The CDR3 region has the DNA TGTGCCAGCAGTCCAGAGGCAACTAATGAAAAACTGTTTTTT. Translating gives CASSPEATNEKLFF.

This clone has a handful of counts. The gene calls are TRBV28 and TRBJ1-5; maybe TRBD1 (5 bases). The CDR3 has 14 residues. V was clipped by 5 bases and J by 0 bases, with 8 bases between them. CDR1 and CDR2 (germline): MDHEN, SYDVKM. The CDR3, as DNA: TGTGCCAGCAGTAGGGACTATAGCAATCAGCCCCAGCATTTT. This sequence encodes CASSRDYSNQPQHF.

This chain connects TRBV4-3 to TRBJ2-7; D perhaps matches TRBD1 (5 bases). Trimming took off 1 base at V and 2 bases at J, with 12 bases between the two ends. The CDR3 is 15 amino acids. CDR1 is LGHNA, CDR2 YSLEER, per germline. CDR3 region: CASSQGWGSTYEQYF. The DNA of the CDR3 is TGCGCCAGCAGCCAAGGGTGGGGCAGCACCTACGAGCAGTACTTC.

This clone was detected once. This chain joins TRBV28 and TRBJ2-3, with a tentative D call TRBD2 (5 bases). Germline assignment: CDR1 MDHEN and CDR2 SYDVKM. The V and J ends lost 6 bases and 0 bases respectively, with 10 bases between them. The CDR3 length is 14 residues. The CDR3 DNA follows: TGTGCCAGCAGGGCCAGCGGTAGCACAGATACGCAGTATTTT. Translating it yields CASRASGSTDTQYF.

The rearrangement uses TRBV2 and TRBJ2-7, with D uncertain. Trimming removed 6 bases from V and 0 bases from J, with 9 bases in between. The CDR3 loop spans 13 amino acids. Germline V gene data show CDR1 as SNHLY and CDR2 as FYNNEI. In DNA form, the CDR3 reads TGTGCCAGCAGCAAACTAAGCTCCTACGAGCAGTACTTC. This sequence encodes CASSKLSSYEQYF.